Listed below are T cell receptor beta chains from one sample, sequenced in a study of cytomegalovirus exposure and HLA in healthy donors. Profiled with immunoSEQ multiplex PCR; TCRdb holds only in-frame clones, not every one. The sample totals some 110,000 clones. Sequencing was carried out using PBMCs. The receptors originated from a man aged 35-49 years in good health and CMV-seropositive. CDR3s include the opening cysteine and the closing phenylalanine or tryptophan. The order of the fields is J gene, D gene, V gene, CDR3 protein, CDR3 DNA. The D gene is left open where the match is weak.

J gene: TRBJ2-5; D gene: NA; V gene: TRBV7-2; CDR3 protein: CASSANTGLGETQYF; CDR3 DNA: TGTGCCAGCAGCGCGAATACAGGCCTCGGGGAGACCCAGTACTTC
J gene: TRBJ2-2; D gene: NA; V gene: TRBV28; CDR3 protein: CASSPLWGGVLGGELFF; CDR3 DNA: TGTGCCAGCAGTCCGCTGTGGGGGGGCGTTTTAGGCGGGGAGCTGTTTTTT
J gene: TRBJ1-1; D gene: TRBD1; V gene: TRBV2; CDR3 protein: CASRMGQGAKAEAFF; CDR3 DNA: TGTGCCAGCAGAATGGGACAGGGGGCGAAGGCTGAAGCTTTCTTT
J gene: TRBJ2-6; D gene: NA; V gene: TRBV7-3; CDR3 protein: CASSPFQGSSGANVLTF; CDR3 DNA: TGTGCCAGCAGCCCGTTTCAGGGGAGCTCTGGGGCCAACGTCCTGACTTTC
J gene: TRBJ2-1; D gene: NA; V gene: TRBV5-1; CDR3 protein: CASSPRGADSYNEQFF; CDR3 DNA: TGCGCCAGCAGCCCCCGGGGGGCGGACTCCTACAATGAGCAGTTCTTC
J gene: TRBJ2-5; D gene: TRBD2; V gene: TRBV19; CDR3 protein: CASGYPGLAELRGETQYF; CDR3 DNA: TGTGCCAGTGGTTATCCGGGACTAGCGGAACTTCGAGGAGAGACCCAGTACTTC
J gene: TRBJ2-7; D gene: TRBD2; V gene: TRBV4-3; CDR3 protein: CASSLGGGSYEQYF; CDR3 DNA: TGCGCCAGCAGCCTCGGGGGGGGGTCCTACGAGCAGTACTTC
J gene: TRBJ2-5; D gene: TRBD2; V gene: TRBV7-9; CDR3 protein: CASSYSGGAQETQYF; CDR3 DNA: TGTGCCAGCAGCTATTCGGGGGGGGCTCAAGAGACCCAGTACTTC
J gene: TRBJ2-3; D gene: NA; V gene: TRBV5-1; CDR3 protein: CASSLSTSSTDTQYF; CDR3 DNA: TGCGCCAGCAGCTTGAGCACCTCCTCCACAGATACGCAGTATTTT
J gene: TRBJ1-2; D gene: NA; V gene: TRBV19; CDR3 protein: CASGKRSTLDGYTF; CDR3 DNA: TGTGCCAGTGGAAAGAGGTCCACCTTAGATGGCTACACCTTC
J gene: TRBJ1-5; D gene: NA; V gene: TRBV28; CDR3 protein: CASIGGPQPQHF; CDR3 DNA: TGTGCCAGCATCGGTGGGCCCCAGCCCCAGCATTTT
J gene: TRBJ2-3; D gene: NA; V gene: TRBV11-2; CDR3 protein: CAVSGEITDTQYF; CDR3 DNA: TGTGCCGTATCCGGGGAAATCACAGATACGCAGTATTTT
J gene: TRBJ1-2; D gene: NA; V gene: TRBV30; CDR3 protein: CAWSVRERGTNYGYTF; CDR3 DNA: TGTGCCTGGAGTGTACGGGAACGTGGTACTAACTATGGCTACACCTTC
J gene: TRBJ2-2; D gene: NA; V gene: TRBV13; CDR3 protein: CASSPRVGGTGELFF; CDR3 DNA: TGTGCCAGCAGCCCCAGGGTGGGGGGCACCGGGGAGCTGTTTTTT
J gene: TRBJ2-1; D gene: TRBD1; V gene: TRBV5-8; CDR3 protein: CANSKTGNSYNEQFF; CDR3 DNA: TGTGCCAACTCTAAGACAGGGAATTCCTACAATGAGCAGTTCTTC
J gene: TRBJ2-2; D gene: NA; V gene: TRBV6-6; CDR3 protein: CASSYSSGSGELFF; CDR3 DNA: TGTGCCAGCAGTTACTCGTCCGGGTCCGGGGAGCTGTTTTTT
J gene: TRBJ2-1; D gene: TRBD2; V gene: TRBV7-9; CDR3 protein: CASSLSGTSGNVEQFF; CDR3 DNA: TGTGCCAGCAGCTTATCCGGGACTAGCGGGAATGTTGAGCAGTTCTTC
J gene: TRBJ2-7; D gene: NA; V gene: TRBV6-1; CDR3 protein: CASWGETYSYEQYF; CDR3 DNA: TGTGCCAGCTGGGGGGAGACTTACTCCTACGAGCAGTACTTC
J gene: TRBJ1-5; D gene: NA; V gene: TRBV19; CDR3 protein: CASSMLGQPQHF; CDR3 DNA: TGTGCCAGTAGTATGCTAGGTCAGCCCCAGCATTTT
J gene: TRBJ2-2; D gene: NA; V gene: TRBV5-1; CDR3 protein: CASSFSMAGGELFF; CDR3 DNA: TGCGCCAGCAGCTTTTCTATGGCGGGCGGGGAGCTGTTTTTT
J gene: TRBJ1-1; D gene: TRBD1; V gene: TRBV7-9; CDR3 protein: CASGQGGTEAFF; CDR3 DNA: TGTGCCAGCGGACAGGGAGGCACTGAAGCTTTCTTT
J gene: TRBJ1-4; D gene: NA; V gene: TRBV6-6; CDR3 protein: CASSLLGEKLFF; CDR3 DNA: TGTGCCAGCAGCCTTCTCGGTGAAAAACTGTTTTTT
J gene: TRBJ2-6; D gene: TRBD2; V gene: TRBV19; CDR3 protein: CASSISGGGAFSLSGANVLTF; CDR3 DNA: TGTGCCAGTAGTATATCGGGCGGGGGGGCGTTTTCTCTCTCTGGGGCCAACGTCCTGACTTTC
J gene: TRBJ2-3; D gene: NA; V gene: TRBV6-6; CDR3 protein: CASSPFGDTQYF; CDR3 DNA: TGTGCCAGCAGCCCCTTCGGAGATACGCAGTATTTT
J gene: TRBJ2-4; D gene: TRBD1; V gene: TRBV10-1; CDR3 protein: CASIGCAGQASGCAKNIQYF; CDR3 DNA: TGCGCCAGCATCGGTTGCGCGGGACAGGCGTCGGGGTGTGCCAAAAACATTCAGTACTTC
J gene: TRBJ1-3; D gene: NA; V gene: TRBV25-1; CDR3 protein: CASSIRTRGNSGNTIYF; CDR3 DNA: TGTGCCAGCAGTATTCGTACTCGGGGGAACTCTGGAAACACCATATATTTT
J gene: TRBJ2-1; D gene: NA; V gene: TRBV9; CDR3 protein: CASSVDGIDNEQFF; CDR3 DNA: TGTGCCAGCAGCGTAGACGGGATCGACAATGAGCAGTTCTTC
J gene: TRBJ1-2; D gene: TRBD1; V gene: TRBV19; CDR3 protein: CASRTPGQGYYGYTF; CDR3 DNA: TGTGCCAGTAGAACACCTGGACAGGGCTACTATGGCTACACCTTC
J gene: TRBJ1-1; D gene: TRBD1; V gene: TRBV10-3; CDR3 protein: CAISDRTGKDEAFF; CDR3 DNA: TGTGCCATCAGTGACCGGACAGGGAAGGATGAAGCTTTCTTT
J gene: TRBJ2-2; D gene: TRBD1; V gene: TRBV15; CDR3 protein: CATSRGRTGVGRTGELFF; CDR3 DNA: TGTGCCACCAGCAGAGGCCGGACAGGGGTCGGTCGGACCGGGGAGCTGTTTTTT
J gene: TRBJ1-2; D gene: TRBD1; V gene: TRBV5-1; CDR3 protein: CASSLAGQGDYGYTF; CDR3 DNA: TGCGCCAGCAGCTTGGCGGGACAGGGAGACTATGGCTACACCTTC
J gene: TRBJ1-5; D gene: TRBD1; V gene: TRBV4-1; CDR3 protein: CASSPRAGGNQPQHF; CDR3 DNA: TGCGCCAGCAGCCCCCGGGCAGGGGGTAATCAGCCCCAGCATTTT
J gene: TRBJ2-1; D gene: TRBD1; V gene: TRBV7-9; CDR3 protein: CASSSRDRVDNEQFF; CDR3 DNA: TGTGCCAGCAGCTCCCGGGACAGGGTTGACAATGAGCAGTTCTTC
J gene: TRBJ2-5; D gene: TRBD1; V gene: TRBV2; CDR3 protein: CASSAGQGARGTQYF; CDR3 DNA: TGTGCCAGCAGCGCAGGACAGGGGGCGAGGGGGACCCAGTACTTC
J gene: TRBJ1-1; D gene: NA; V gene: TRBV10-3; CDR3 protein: CAISATQENTEAFF; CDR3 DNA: TGTGCCATCAGTGCCACACAAGAGAACACTGAAGCTTTCTTT
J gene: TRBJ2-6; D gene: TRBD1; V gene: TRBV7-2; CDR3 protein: CASFRTGAWANVLTF; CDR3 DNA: TGTGCCAGCTTCCGAACAGGGGCATGGGCCAACGTCCTGACTTTC
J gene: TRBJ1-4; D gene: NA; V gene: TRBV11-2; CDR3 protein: CASSLSGTYNAKLFF; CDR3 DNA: TGTGCCAGCAGCTTAAGCGGGACGTATAATGCAAAACTGTTTTTT
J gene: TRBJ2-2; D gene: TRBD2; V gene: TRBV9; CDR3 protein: CASSVARTSNTGELFF; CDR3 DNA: TGTGCCAGCAGCGTAGCGAGGACTAGTAACACCGGGGAGCTGTTTTTT
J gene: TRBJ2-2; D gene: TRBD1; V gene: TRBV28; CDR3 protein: CASTDRGGETGELFF; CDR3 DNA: TGTGCCAGCACGGACAGGGGCGGAGAGACCGGGGAGCTGTTTTTT
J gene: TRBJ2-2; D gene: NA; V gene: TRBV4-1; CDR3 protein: CASHSPAANTGELFF; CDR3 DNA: TGCGCCAGCCATTCTCCAGCGGCGAACACCGGGGAGCTGTTTTTT
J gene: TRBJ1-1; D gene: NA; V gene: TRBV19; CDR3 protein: CASLSTYLGTNTEAFF; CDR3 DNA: TGTGCCAGCCTAAGTACGTACTTAGGGACTAACACTGAAGCTTTCTTT
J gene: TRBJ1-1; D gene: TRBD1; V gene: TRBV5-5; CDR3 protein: CASSMMTGARNTEAFF; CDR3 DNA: TGTGCCAGCAGCATGATGACAGGGGCGAGAAACACTGAAGCTTTCTTT
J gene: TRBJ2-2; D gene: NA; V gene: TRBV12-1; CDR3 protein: CASSQTGGTGELFF; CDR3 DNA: TGTGCCAGCAGCCAAACAGGGGGCACCGGGGAGCTGTTTTTT
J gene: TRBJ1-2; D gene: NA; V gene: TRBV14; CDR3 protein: CASSPQTGYGYTF; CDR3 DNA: TGTGCCAGCAGCCCCCAGACAGGCTATGGCTACACCTTC
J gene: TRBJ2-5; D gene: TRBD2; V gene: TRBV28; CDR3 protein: CASSSGLAGYQETQYF; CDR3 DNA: TGTGCCAGCAGTTCGGGACTAGCGGGATATCAAGAGACCCAGTACTTC
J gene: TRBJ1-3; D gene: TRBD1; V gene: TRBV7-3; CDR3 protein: CASSLNPTGTGGNTIYF; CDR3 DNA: TGTGCCAGCAGCTTAAATCCTACCGGGACAGGGGGAAACACCATATATTTT
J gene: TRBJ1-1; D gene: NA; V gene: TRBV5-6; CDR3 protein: CASSYYTRQANTEAFF; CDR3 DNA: TGTGCCAGCAGCTACTATACGAGACAGGCGAACACTGAAGCTTTCTTT
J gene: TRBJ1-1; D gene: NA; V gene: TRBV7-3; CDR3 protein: CASSLTAGEAFF; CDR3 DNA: TGTGCCAGCAGCTTAACTGCGGGGGAAGCTTTCTTT
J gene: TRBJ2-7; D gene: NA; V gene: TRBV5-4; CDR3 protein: CASSLARGSEQYF; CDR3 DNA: TGTGCCAGCAGCTTGGCAAGGGGCTCCGAGCAGTACTTC
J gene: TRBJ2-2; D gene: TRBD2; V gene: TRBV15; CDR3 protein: CATSRDRASGRALYGELFF; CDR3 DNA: TGTGCCACCAGCAGAGATAGGGCTAGCGGGAGGGCCTTGTACGGGGAGCTGTTTTTT